Listed here are 9 T cell receptor beta chains from one sample, sequenced in a study of cytomegalovirus exposure and HLA in healthy donors. The primer mix had 60 Vbeta and 13 Jbeta primers. TCRdb's table, derived via immunoSEQ multiplex PCR, lists solely in-frame clones and lacks some. Of more than 90,000 clones listed, 78% are singletons. The sample taken for sequencing was PBMCs. The receptors derive from a woman aged 55-70 years in good health and CMV-seronegative.

The chain is built from TRBV6-5 and TRBJ1-1; a weak D match, TRBD1 (6 bases). V gave up 0 bases and J gave up 1 base, with 12 bases separating them. This CDR3 contains 16 residues. CDR1 and CDR2 from the germline V gene are MNHEY and SVGAGI. In DNA, the CDR3 is TGTGCCAGCAGTTACTCAACAGGGTTTTGGAACACTGAAGCTTTCTTT. This encodes CASSYSTGFWNTEAFF.

CDR3 DNA: TGTGCCAGCAGCCCTGCGGGCAGCTATGGCTACACCTTC. Translation: CASSPAGSYGYTF. This chain connects TRBV27 to TRBJ1-2; D is unclear. Germline CDR1 reads MNHEY; CDR2 reads SMNVEV (reference sequence). This CDR3 has 13 residues. The ends were cut back, 6 bases at V and 4 bases at J, with 12 bases in the middle.

DNA of the CDR3: TGTGCCAGCAGCCAATCCGGACAGGGTTGGGGGACTGAAGCTTTCTTT. Protein product: CASSQSGQGWGTEAFF. This rearrangement joins TRBV14 to TRBJ1-1, with 8 bases that match TRBD1. The germline CDR1 and CDR2 sequences are SGHDN and FVKESK. CDR3 length: 16 amino acids. V was clipped by 2 bases and J by 5 bases; unmatched bases: 10.

The chain is built from TRBV18 and TRBJ2-7; TRBD2 matches 14 bases. This CDR3 has 15 amino acids. Germline-derived CDR1 and CDR2 are KGHSH and LQKENI. The ends lost 6 bases at V and 6 bases at J; junction bases unmatched: 7. CDR3 sequence (DNA): TGTGCCAGCTCCCCCGGGACTAGCGGGAGATCCGAGCAGTACTTC. Amino acid sequence: CASSPGTSGRSEQYF.

The chain has TRBV4-3 and TRBJ2-3, with TRBD2 as a possible D gene (5 bases). CDR3 size: 14 residues. V lost 0 bases and J lost 6, with 10 bases in between. Germline CDR1 LGHNA, CDR2 YSLEER. Here the CDR3 DNA reads TGCGCCAGCAGCCAAGATCGGGGTTGGGATACGCAGTATTTT. Translation: CASSQDRGWDTQYF.

This sequence joins TRBV30 and TRBJ2-7, with D possibly matching TRBD1 (6 bases). V lost 2 bases and J 6 bases, leaving 11 bases between the germline ends. This CDR3 comprises 12 residues. The V gene's germline CDR1 is GTSNPN and CDR2 SVGIG (reference sequence). The CDR3 DNA is TGTGCCTGGAGTTCCTACAGGGTCGAGCAGTACTTC. Translated, it gives CAWSSYRVEQYF. The complete variable domain, with remaining parts taken from reference TRBV30 and TRBJ2-7, reads SQTIHQWPATLVQPVGSPLSLECTVEGTSNPNLYWYRQAAGRGLQLLFYSVGIGQISSEVPQNLSASRPQDRQFILSSKKLLLSDSGFYLCAWSSYRVEQYFGPGTRLTVT.

The rearrangement links TRBV6-5 to TRBJ1-2, with 9 bases matching TRBD1. This CDR3 is built from 15 residues. Trimming at V came to 2 bases and at J to 4 bases, leaving 5 bases not matched to a gene. Germline V gene data show CDR1 as MNHEY and CDR2 as SVGAGI. Written as DNA, the CDR3 is TGTGCCAGCAGTTACGCCCGGGACAGGGTCTATGGCTACACCTTC. This encodes CASSYARDRVYGYTF.

V and J are TRBV30 and TRBJ1-5; D ambiguous. Trimming took off 1 base at V and 7 bases at J, with 11 bases between the two ends. This CDR3 has 13 amino acids. CDR1 and CDR2 (germline): GTSNPN, SVGIG (reference sequence). For the CDR3, the DNA is TGTGCCTGGAGTGACCAGTCAGGCCAGCCCCAGCATTTT. Protein sequence: CAWSDQSGQPQHF. Filled out from reference TRBV30 and TRBJ1-5, the complete variable domain reads SQTIHQWPATLVQPVGSPLSLECTVEGTSNPNLYWYRQAAGRGLQLLFYSVGIGQISSEVPQNLSASRPQDRQFILSSKKLLLSDSGFYLCAWSDQSGQPQHFGDGTRLSIL.

The chain couples TRBV13 to TRBJ1-5; D is perhaps TRBD1 (5 bases). The V gene lost 5 bases and the J gene lost 4 bases, with 9 bases spanning the gap. CDR3 length: 13 residues. CDR1 is PRHDT, CDR2 FYEKMQ, per germline (reference sequence). The CDR3 DNA is TGTGCCAGCAGCGTATCAGGGAATCAGCCCCAGCATTTT. This encodes CASSVSGNQPQHF. The variable domain in full, with the rest retrieved from reference TRBV13 and TRBJ1-5, is AAGVIQSPRHLIKEKRETATLKCYPIPRHDTVYWYQQGPGQDPQFLISFYEKMQSDKGSIPDRFSAQQFSDYHSELNMSSLELGDSALYFCASSVSGNQPQHFGDGTRLSIL.